One and the same sample provided the 8 T cell receptor beta chains below, sequenced in a study of blood T cells in healthy people across ages. Alongside a J-beta primer mix, a sample-barcoded 5' primer served in a second PCR lasting about 7 to 12 cycles. TCRdb re-derived calls from the 5' RACE reads in MiXCR, one entry per CDR3 protein. The profile shows 800,000 to 950,000 distinct CDR3 sequences, 45% to 50% of them singletons. Sequencing input: blood. All receptors come from a man aged 30 to 39 in good health.

This clonotype turned up a few times. V gene TRBV4-2 combines with J gene TRBJ2-1; no clear D. The germline CDR1 and CDR2 sequences are LGHNA and YNFKEQ. V was shortened by 0 bases and J by 13 bases, with 19 bases between the two germline ends. The CDR3 length is 15 residues. The CDR3 sequence: CASSQEGGSGETQFF. CDR3 DNA sequence: TGTGCCAGCAGCCAAGAAGGCGGATCGGGTGAGACCCAGTTCTTC.

Comments on this clonotype: Mismatch with germline at one junction end may stem from a read error. The J gene is TRBJ2-3, the V gene TRBV4-1; D is unresolved. Germline-derived CDR1 and CDR2 are MGHRA and YSYEKL. CDR3 length equals 14 residues. The CDR3, as DNA: TGCACCAGCAGCCAGTCGACTTTCACAGATACGCAGTATTTT. Translation gives CTSSQSTFTDTQYF.

This chain links TRBV2 with TRBJ1-5, with D unresolved. Trimming took off 5 bases at V and 3 bases at J, with 8 bases between the two ends. Germline CDR1 and CDR2: SNHLY and FYNNEI. The CDR3 is 13 residues long. CDR3 protein: CASSPNNNQPQHF. CDR3 nucleotides: TGTGCCAGCAGTCCAAATAACAATCAGCCCCAGCATTTT.

This clonotype came up once. V gene TRBV12-3 or TRBV12-4 combines with J gene TRBJ2-5; D remains ambiguous. This CDR3 is 14 amino acids long. V was shortened by 7 bases and J by 1 base, with 13 bases between the two germline ends. CDR3 nucleotides: TGTGCCAGCACATTAGGGTCCCGCCAAGAGACCCAGTACTTC. Translation: CASTLGSRQETQYF.

This clonotype was counted between two and nine times. The chain combines TRBV7-2 with TRBJ2-7; a possible D gene is TRBD2 (6 bases). Germline V gene sequence: CDR1 SGHTA, CDR2 FQGNSA. V gave up 6 bases and J gave up 0 bases, with 15 bases separating them. The CDR3 has 15 amino acids. The CDR3 bases are TGTGCCAGCAGTAATATCCGGGACTCCTCCTACGAGCAGTACTTC. Translation: CASSNIRDSSYEQYF.

The chain uses TRBV20-1 and TRBJ2-5; 9 bases map to TRBD1. The germline V gene has CDR1 DFQATT and CDR2 SNEGSKA (reference sequence). Trimming cost V 0 bases and J 5 bases; bases outside gene matches: 7. The CDR3 has 15 residues. The DNA of the CDR3 is TGCAGTGCTAGAGAAGCACAGGGGGCCGGGGAGACCCAGTACTTC. Protein sequence: CSAREAQGAGETQYF.

This clonotype was picked up a small number of times. The chain uses TRBV12-5 and TRBJ2-5, with a weak D call TRBD2 (6 bases). This CDR3 is 13 amino acids long. V dropped 7 bases and J dropped 5 bases, with 14 bases sitting between them. CDR1 and CDR2 from the germline V gene are LGHNT and FRNRAP. The CDR3 DNA reads as TGTGCTAGTGCCTCCTCGGGGAGGGAGACCCAGTACTTC. This translates into CASASSGRETQYF.

The table lists this clonotype with a few counts. This sequence joins TRBV28 and TRBJ2-7; TRBD2 matches 8 bases. The CDR3 consists of 12 residues. V was pared by 5 bases and J by 8 bases, with 5 bases of the junction left unmatched. Germline V gene lookup returns CDR1 MDHEN and CDR2 SYDVKM. As DNA, the CDR3 is TGTGCCAGCAGTCCCCAGCGGGGGAAGCAGTACTTC. The encoded protein is CASSPQRGKQYF.